This TCR beta chain was profiled in a study of shared clonotypes between healthy human individuals. As for the study in general: The composition of the donors was a couple of women and a few men aged 18 to 49. Every donor yielded three CD4 naive, three CD4 memory, two CD8 naive and one CD8 memory plate.

CD45RO negativity and positive selection for CCR7 defined naive CD8 cells, a population that excluded terminally differentiated effector memory CD45RA+ cells. Profiling relied on immunoSEQ multiplex PCR, and the TCRdb table lists in-frame clones only, not all of them. The sample contains approximately 1.9 million clones, just over 90% of which appear only once. The sequenced material came from naive CD8+ T cells from PBMCs. This sequence originates from a young man in good health. Some clones in this sample may be carry-over from other donors' samples.

CDR3 nucleotide sequence: TGTGCCAGCAGCTTAGGAGGGGCGATCTATGGCTACACCTTC. It specifies CASSLGGAIYGYTF. V usage is TRBV7-9 and J usage is TRBJ1-2; tentatively, D is TRBD1 (5 bases). The CDR3 is made up of 14 amino acids. Trimming pared 1 base from V and 4 bases from J, leaving 10 bases between. Germline V gene lookup returns CDR1 SEHNR and CDR2 FQNEAQ (reference sequence).